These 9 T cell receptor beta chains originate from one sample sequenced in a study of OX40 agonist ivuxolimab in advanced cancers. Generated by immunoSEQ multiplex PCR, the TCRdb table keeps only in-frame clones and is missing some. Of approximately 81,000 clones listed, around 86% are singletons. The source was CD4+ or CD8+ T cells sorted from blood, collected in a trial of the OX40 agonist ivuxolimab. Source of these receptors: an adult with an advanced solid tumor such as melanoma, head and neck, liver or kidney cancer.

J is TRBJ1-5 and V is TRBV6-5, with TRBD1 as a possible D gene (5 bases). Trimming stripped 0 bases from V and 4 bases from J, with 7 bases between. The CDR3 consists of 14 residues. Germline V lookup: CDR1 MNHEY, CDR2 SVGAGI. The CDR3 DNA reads TGTGCCAGCAGTTACTCGGGGGGAAATCAGCCCCAGCATTTT. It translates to CASSYSGGNQPQHF.

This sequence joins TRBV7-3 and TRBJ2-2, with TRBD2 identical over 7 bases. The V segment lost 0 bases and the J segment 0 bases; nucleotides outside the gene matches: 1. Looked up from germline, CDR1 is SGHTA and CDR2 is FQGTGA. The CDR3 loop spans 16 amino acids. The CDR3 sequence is CASSLTGGANTGELFF. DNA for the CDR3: TGTGCCAGCAGCTTAACGGGAGGGGCGAACACCGGGGAGCTGTTTTTT.

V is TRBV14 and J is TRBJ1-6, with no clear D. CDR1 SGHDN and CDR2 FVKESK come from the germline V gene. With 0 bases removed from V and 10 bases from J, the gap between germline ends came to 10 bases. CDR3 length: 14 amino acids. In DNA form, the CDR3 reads TGTGCCAGCAGCCAAGATTCAGGTTACTCACCCCTCCACTTT. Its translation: CASSQDSGYSPLHF.

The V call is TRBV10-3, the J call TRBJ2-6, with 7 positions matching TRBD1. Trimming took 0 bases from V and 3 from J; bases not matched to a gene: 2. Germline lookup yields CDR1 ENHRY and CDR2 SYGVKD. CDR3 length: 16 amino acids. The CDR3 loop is CAISESDRVGANVLTF. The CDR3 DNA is TGTGCCATCAGTGAGTCAGACAGGGTTGGGGCCAACGTCCTGACTTTC.

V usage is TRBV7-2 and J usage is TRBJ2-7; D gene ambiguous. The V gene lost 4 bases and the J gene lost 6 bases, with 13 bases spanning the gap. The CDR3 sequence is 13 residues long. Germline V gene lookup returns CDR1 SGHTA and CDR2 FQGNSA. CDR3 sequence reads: CASSSPQRVEQYF. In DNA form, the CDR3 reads TGTGCCAGCAGCTCCCCGCAGCGCGTCGAGCAGTACTTC.

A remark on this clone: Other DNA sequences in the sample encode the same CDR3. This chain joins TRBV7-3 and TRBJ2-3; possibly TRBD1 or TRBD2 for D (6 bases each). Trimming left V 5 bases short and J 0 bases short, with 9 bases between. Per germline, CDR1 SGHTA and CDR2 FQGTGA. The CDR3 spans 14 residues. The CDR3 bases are TGTGCCAGCAGCCGGGGGCGAAGCACAGATACGCAGTATTTT. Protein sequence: CASSRGRSTDTQYF.

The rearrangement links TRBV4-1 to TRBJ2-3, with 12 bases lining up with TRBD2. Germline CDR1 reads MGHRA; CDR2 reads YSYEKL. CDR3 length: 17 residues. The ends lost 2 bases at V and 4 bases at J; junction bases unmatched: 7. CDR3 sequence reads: CASSQLWASGGADTQYF. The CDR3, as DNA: TGCGCCAGCAGCCAACTCTGGGCTAGCGGGGGGGCAGATACGCAGTATTTT.

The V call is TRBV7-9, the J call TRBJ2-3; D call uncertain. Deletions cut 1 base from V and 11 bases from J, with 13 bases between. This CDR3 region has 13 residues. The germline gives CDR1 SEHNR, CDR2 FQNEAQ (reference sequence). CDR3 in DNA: TGTGCCAGCAGCTTAGGCTCTGCAGACGTGCAGTATTTT. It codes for CASSLGSADVQYF.

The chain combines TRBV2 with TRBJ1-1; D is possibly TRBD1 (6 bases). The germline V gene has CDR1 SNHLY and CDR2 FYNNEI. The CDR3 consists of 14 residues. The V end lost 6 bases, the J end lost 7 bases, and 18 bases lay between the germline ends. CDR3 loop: CASRPIRTENEAFF. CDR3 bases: TGTGCCAGCAGACCCATCCGGACAGAAAATGAAGCTTTCTTT.